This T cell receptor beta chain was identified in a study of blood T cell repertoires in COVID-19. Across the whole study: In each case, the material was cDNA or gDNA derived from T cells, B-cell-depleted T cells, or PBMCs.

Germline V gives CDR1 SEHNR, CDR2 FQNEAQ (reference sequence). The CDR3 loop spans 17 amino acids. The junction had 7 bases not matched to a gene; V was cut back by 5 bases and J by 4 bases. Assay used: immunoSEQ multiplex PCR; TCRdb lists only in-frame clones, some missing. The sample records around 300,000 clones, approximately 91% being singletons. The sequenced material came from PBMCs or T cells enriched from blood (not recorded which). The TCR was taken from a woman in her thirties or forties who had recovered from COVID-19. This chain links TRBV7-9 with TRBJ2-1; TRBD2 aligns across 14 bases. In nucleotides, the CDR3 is TGTGCCAGCAGCACCGGGACTAGCGGGAGTTTTTACAATGAGCAGTTCTTC. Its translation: CASSTGTSGSFYNEQFF.